This T cell receptor beta chain was sequenced during a study of T-cell reconstitution after alpha-beta-depleted transplantation in children. This clonotype was observed a handful of times. Germline V gene lookup returns CDR1 DFQATT and CDR2 SNEGSKA (reference sequence). CDR3 length: 14 amino acids. Trimming cost V 5 bases and J 1 base, with 13 bases left between them. Researchers prepared the TCRbeta library using unique molecular identifiers, the study reports. TCRdb used MiXCR to reprocess the PCR reads, holding one entry per CDR3 protein. The sample lists a few hundred thousand distinct CDR3 sequences, 18% occurring once.

This rearrangement joins TRBV20-1 to TRBJ2-3, with a possible D match to TRBD2 (5 bases). The sequence was collected from a human donor who donated a stem cell graft to a child with acute lymphoblastic leukemia. Specimen: PBMCs from the stem cell graft donor, collected from the stem cell graft. The CDR3 spells CSALQLRGTDTQYF. The CDR3 coding sequence is TGCAGTGCTTTGCAGTTGAGGGGCACAGATACGCAGTATTTT.